This T cell receptor (beta chain) was sequenced in a study of shared clonotypes between healthy human individuals. Study overall: Used for every donor were three CD4 naive, three CD4 memory, two CD8 naive and one CD8 memory plate. General study points: Four donors held about 5.1% of naive CD4 clonotypes in common. An anticipated effect of sequencing depth on clonotype sharing among donors was recognized.

CD45RO-negative, CCR7-positively selected cells formed the naive CD8 fraction, excluding terminally differentiated effector memory CD45RA+ cells. All donors were healthy HIV-negative adults lacking recent acute infections or vaccinations. The V end lost 0 bases, the J end lost 9 bases, and 12 bases lay between the germline ends. This CDR3 has 14 residues. Germline V lookup: CDR1 MRHNA, CDR2 SNTAGT. For this clone: The target antigen is unknown.

Sequenced by immunoSEQ multiplex PCR; TCRdb stores in-frame clones only, minus some. Of approximately 2,000,000 clones in the sample, about 94% were seen once. This sequence originates from a man between 18 and 29 years old in good health. Some clones in this sample may be carry-over from other donors' samples. The rearrangement joins TRBV6-4 to TRBJ2-1; D is perhaps TRBD1 (6 bases). Sequenced input: naive CD8+ T cells from PBMCs. CDR3 residues: CASSDSIVDSEQFF. CDR3 in DNA: TGTGCCAGCAGTGACTCGATAGTGGACAGTGAGCAGTTCTTC.